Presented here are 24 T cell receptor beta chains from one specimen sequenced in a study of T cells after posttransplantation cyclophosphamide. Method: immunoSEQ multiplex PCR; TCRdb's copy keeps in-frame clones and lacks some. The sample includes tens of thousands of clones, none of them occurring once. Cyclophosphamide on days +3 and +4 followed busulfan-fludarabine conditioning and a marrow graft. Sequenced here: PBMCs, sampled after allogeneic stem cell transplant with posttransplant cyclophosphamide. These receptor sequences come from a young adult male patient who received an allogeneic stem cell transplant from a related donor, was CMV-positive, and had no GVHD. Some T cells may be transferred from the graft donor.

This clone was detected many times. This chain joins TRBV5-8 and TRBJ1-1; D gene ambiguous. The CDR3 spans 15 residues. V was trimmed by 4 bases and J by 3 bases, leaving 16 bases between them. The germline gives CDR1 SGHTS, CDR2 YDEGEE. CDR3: CASSNRWAWDTEAFF. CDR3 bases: TGTGCCAGCAGCAACCGTTGGGCATGGGACACTGAAGCTTTCTTT.

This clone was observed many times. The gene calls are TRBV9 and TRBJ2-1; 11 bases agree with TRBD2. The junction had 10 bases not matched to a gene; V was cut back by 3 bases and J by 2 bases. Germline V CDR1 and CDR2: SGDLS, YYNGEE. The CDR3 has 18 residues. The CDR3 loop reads CASSDRVLAGGPYNEQFF. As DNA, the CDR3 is TGTGCCAGCAGCGATCGCGTCCTAGCGGGAGGTCCCTACAATGAGCAGTTCTTC.

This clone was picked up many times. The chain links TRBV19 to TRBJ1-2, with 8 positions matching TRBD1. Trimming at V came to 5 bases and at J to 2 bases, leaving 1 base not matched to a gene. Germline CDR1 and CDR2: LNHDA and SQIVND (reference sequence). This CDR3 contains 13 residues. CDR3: CASSDRGNYGYTF. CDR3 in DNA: TGTGCCAGTAGTGACAGGGGAAACTATGGCTACACCTTC.

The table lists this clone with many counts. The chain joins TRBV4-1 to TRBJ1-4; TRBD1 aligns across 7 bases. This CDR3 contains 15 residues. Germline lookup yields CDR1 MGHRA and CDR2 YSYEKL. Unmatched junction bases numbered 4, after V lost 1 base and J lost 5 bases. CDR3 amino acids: CASSQVWDRNEKLFF. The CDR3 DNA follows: TGCGCCAGCAGCCAAGTTTGGGACAGAAATGAAAAACTGTTTTTT.

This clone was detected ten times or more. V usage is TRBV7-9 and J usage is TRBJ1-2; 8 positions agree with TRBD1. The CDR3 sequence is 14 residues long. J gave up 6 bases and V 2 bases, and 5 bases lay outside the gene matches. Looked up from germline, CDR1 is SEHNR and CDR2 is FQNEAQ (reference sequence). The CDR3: CASSLNGQGHGYTF. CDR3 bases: TGTGCCAGCAGCTTAAACGGACAGGGACATGGCTACACCTTC. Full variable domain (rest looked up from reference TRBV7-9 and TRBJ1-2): DTGVSQNPRHKITKRGQNVTFRCDPISEHNRLYWYRQTLGQGPEFLTYFQNEAQLEKSRLLSDRFSAERPKGSFSTLEIQRTEQGDSAMYLCASSLNGQGHGYTFGSGTRLTVV.

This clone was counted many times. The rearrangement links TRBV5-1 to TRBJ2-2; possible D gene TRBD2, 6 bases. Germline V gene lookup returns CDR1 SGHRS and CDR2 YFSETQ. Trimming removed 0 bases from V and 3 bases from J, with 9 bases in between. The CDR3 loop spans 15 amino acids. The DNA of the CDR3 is TGCGCCAGCAGCTTGGGTAGCGGTTACACCGGGGAGCTGTTTTTT. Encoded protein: CASSLGSGYTGELFF.

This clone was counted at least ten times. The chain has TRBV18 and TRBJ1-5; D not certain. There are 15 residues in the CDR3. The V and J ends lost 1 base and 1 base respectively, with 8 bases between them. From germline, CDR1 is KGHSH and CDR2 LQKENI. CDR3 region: CASSPQGVSNQPQHF. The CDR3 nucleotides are TGTGCCAGCTCACCACAGGGAGTAAGCAATCAGCCCCAGCATTTT.

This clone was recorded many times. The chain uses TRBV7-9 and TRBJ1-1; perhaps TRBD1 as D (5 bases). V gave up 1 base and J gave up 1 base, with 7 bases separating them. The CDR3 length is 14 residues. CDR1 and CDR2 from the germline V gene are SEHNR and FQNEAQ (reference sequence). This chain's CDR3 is CASSLGQGNTEAFF. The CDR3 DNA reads TGTGCCAGCAGCTTAGGGCAGGGGAACACTGAAGCTTTCTTT.

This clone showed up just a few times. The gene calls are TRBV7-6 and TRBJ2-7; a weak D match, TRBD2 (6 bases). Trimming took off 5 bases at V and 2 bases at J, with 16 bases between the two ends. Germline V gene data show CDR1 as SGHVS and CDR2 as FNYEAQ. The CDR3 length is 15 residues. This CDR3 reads CASSAGGSGAYEQYF. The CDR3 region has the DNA TGTGCCAGCAGCGCTGGGGGTAGCGGAGCCTACGAGCAGTACTTC.

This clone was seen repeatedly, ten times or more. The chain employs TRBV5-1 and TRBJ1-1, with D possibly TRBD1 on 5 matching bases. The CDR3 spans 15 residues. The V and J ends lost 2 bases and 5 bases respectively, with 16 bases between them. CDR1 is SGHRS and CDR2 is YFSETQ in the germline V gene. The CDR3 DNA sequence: TGCGCCAGCAGCTTTAGGAGGGGTGGGGTAACTGAAGCTTTCTTT. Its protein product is CASSFRRGGVTEAFF.

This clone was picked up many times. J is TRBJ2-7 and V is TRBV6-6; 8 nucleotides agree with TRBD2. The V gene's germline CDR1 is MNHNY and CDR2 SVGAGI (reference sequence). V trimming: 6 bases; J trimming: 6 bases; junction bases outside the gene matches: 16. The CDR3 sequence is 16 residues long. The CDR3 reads CASRGLRGGLTLEQYF. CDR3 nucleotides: TGTGCCAGCAGGGGCCTACGGGGGGGCCTAACTCTCGAGCAGTACTTC.

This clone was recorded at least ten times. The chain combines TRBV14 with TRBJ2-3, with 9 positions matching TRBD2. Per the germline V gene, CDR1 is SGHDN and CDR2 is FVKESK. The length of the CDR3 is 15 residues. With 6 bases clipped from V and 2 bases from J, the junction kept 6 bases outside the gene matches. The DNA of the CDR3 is TGTGCCAGCAGGGAAACTAGCGGGTTCACAGATACGCAGTATTTT. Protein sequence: CASRETSGFTDTQYF.

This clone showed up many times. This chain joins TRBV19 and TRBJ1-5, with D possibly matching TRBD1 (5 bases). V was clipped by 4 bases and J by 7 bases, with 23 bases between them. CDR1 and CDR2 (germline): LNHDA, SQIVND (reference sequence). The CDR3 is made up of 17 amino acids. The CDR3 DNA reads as TGTGCCAGTAGTACCCCGGGGACTCGGAGCTCGGGACAGCCCCAGCATTTT. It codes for CASSTPGTRSSGQPQHF.

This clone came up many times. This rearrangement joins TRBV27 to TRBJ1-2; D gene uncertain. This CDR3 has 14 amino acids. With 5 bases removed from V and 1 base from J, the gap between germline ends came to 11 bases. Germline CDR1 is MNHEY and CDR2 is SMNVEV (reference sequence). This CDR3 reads CASSRGHLNYGYTF. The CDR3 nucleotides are TGTGCCAGCAGTCGAGGGCACCTTAACTATGGCTACACCTTC.

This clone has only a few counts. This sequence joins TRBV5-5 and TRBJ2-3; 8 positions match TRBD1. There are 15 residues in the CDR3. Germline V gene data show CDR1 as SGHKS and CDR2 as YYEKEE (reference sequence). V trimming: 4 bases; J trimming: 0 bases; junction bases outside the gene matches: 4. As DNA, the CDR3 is TGTGCCAGCAGCCAGGGGGCGACTAGCACAGATACGCAGTATTTT. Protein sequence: CASSQGATSTDTQYF.

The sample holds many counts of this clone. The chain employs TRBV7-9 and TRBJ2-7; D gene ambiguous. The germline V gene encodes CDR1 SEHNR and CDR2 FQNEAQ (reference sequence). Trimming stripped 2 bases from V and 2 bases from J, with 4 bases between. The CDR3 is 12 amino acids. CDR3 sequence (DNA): TGTGCCAGCAGCTTACTTCCCTACGAGCAGTACTTC. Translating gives CASSLLPYEQYF.

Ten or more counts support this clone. The chain's CDR3 is CASSLFGGNQPQHF. The DNA for the CDR3 is TGTGCCAGCAGTTTATTCGGGGGCAATCAGCCCCAGCATTTT. The rearrangement joins TRBV27 to TRBJ1-5; D gene ambiguous. Germline lookup yields CDR1 MNHEY and CDR2 SMNVEV (reference sequence). The CDR3 covers 14 residues. Trimming shortened V by 1 base and J by 2 bases, and 6 bases separated the two germline ends.

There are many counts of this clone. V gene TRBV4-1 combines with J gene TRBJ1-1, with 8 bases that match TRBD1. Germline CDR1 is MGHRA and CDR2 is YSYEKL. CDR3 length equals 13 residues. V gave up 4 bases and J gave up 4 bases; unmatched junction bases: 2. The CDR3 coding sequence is TGCGCCAGCAGCCTTCAGGGGGCCACTGAAGCTTTCTTT. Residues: CASSLQGATEAFF.

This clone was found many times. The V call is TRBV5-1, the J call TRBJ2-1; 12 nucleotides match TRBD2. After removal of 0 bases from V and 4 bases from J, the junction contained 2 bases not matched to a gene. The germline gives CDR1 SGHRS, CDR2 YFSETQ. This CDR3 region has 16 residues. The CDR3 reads CASSLGGLAGYNEQFF. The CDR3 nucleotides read TGCGCCAGCAGCTTGGGGGGACTAGCGGGTTACAATGAGCAGTTCTTC.

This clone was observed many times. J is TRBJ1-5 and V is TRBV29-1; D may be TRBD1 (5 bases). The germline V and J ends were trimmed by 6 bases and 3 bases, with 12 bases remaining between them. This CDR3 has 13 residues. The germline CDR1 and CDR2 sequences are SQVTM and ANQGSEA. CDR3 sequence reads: CSVLQGDNQPQHF. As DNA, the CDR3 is TGCAGCGTACTTCAGGGTGACAATCAGCCCCAGCATTTT.

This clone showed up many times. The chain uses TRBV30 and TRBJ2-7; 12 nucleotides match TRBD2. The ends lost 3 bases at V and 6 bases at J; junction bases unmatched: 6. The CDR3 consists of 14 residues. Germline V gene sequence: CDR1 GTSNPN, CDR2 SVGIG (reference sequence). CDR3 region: CAWRLTSGSSEQYF. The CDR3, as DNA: TGTGCCTGGAGGTTGACTAGCGGGAGCTCCGAGCAGTACTTC. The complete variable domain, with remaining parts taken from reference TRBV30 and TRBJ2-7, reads SQTIHQWPATLVQPVGSPLSLECTVEGTSNPNLYWYRQAAGRGLQLLFYSVGIGQISSEVPQNLSASRPQDRQFILSSKKLLLSDSGFYLCAWRLTSGSSEQYFGPGTRLTVT.

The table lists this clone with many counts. The CDR3 DNA reads as TGCGCCAGCAGCCAAGAAAGTCCCGGGACTAGCGGGGGGGGTGAGCAGTTCTTC. As protein: CASSQESPGTSGGGEQFF. This chain links TRBV4-1 with TRBJ2-1, with TRBD2 matching 16 bases. Germline V gene data show CDR1 as MGHRA and CDR2 as YSYEKL. CDR3 length: 18 amino acids. V dropped 0 bases and J dropped 9; count of bases not matched to a gene: 8.

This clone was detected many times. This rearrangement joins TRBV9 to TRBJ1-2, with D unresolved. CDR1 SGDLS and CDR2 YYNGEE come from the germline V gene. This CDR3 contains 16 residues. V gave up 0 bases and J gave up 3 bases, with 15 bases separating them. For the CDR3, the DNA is TGTGCCAGCAGCGTAGAATTGTGGGTAGAGGACTATGGCTACACCTTC. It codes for CASSVELWVEDYGYTF.

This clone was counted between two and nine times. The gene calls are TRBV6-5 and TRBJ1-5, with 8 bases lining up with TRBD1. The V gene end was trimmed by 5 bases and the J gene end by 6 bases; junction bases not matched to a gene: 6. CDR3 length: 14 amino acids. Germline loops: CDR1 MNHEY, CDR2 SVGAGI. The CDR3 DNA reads TGTGCCAGCAGTCATCAGGGGGCGAGTCAGCCCCAGCATTTT. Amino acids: CASSHQGASQPQHF.